This T cell receptor (beta chain) comes out of a study of regulatory T cells in long-lasting Graves disease (dated by TCRdb to about 2021). With respect to the entire study: Newly diagnosed Graves' disease patients had taken antithyroid drugs for less than 3 months. Persistent Graves' disease patients were compared with newly diagnosed Graves' disease patients by peripheral blood TCR sequencing and RNA sequencing. The study was conducted in China and was registered as a clinical trial. A total of around 35 samples underwent TCR sequencing, from about 13 patients with persistent Graves' disease and 20 or so patients with newly diagnosed Graves' disease.

This clonotype was seen at least ten times. Its antigen remains undetermined. Per-base quality was not reported, and no clone a single base away is much larger than it. Preparation of the library involved multiplex PCR. The data were produced on an Illumina HiSeq 4000. CDR3 regions were amplified by Arm-PCR with iRepertoire HTBI primers to construct TCR beta libraries. Gel purification was performed on PCR products prior to sequencing. In the paper's pipeline: Gene usage analysis of CDR3 amino acid clonotypes used the approximately 56 TRBV and about 13 TRBJ segments found across samples. COPE and FqMerger were used to merge filtered high-quality paired reads into contigs. BLAST was used to align contigs to the IMGT TRBV, TRBD and TRBJ reference genes, and CDR3 was defined following IMGT. Highly expanded clones were defined as clonotypes with a frequency above 0.1%. Shannon entropy served as the measure of repertoire diversity, while the Gini coefficient captured V-J evenness. A clonotype was considered public if more than one individual shared it. The raw public reads went through TCRdb reprocessing: fastp at Q25, MiXCR clone calling, in-frame beta chains kept. Each CDR3 protein gets just one entry, which takes the most common genes and DNA from the rows behind it. The authors' filters were not applied to this entry. Recorded for this sample are fewer than 650,000 distinct CDR3 sequences; roughly a sixth of them occurred a single time. The ten largest clones capture around 12% of the sample.

This specimen's time point label, per the study, means: newly diagnosed GD, antithyroid drugs for less than 3 months. RNA was extracted from PBMCs in TRIzol for both TCR sequencing and RNA sequencing. Graves' disease was diagnosed according to American Thyroid Association guidelines. The patients came from an endocrinology department in Xi'an, China. Each patient gave approximately 9.7 milliliters of peripheral blood, collected in an EDTA anticoagulant tube. Ficoll Paque Plus density gradient separation was used to isolate PBMCs, and no further T cell sorting was done. An Agilent 2100 Bioanalyzer and agarose gel were used to assess RNA quality, and a NanoDrop 2000 was used to measure RNA concentration. The V end loses 5 bases and the J end loses 3 bases, and a stretch of 16 bases separates them. CDR1 SEHNR and CDR2 FQNEAQ are derived from the germline V gene (reference sequence). Taken from cysteine to phenylalanine, the CDR3 has 15 residues. Only the CDR3 part of the read is kept: 45 bases, read in frame from the first base.

Overall results and qualifications from the work: The small sample size was acknowledged by the authors as a limitation that may reduce accuracy. The study examined only peripheral blood because the primary lesion, thyroid tissue, could not be accessed. Sequencing and analysis were restricted to the TCR beta chain. Persistent disease showed preferential use of TRBV28, TRBJ1-2 and TRBJ2-5, whereas newly diagnosed disease favored TRBV20-1 and TRBJ2-1. A larger number of public clonotypes was shared among persistent patients (around 3,000) than among newly diagnosed patients (around 970). Compared with newly diagnosed patients, persistent Graves' disease patients had lower TCR Shannon entropy and fewer highly expanded clones, which suggests clonal expansion.

These data also featured in a second study, about T cells in Graves' hyperthyroidism and ophthalmopathy. In that second paper, the authors write: Stable Graves' hyperthyroidism was defined as no progression to ophthalmopathy during 18 months of follow-up. Hyperthyroidism patients were newly diagnosed, had a disease duration of under 2 months, and were aged 18 to 65 years. Patients with uncontrolled infections, other autoimmune diseases, pregnancy or lactation were excluded. Diagnoses were based on clinical symptoms, serum thyroxine and TRAb, thyroid ultrasound and orbital computed tomography. A first-round RT-PCR of the TCR CDR3 used the HTBI primer set with the Qiagen OneStep RT-PCR kit. Most expanded thyroid clonotypes (frequency above 0.001) were also detected in blood, a finding suggesting that blood repertoires may reflect thyroid immune responses. In cross-validation, a model built on a 13 V-J signature told ophthalmopathy apart from stable hyperthyroidism with 85% to 90% sensitivity and about 81% specificity, and in testing the same model reached 80%/75%. In validation, the model predicted progression to ophthalmopathy with roughly 70% sensitivity and approximately 72% specificity, a median of approximately 6.5 months before onset. To identify distinguishing TCR V-J signatures, a discovery cohort of around 98 patients was used, comprising fewer than 45 with Graves' ophthalmopathy and roughly 60 with stable Graves' hyperthyroidism. Prospective prediction of ophthalmopathy was tested in an independent validation cohort of about 19 hyperthyroidism patients and 17 patients who later progressed to ophthalmopathy. The 100 or so discovery patients were randomly split 7:3 into training and test sets. Thyroid tissue and blood T-cell repertoires from about six Graves' hyperthyroidism patients were also compared in the study. Following sampling, methimazole starting at 30 mg daily was given to hyperthyroidism patients, and high-dose intravenous methylprednisolone was given to ophthalmopathy patients. The libraries were constructed in a second round of multiplex PCR and then size-selected and purified. Sequencing of the libraries was done on an Illumina HiSeq2000 using paired-end 100 bp reads. SOAPnuke was used to process the raw data, removing reads that contained adapters or uncalled bases, had a mean Phred below 15, or lacked an exact match to the constant primer or identifier. High-quality paired reads were merged using COPE v1.2.5, and each unique nucleotide sequence was defined as a clonotype. MiTCR v1.1 was used to align clonotypes to the IMGT TRBV, TRBD and TRBJ reference segments. The analysis was restricted to V-J combinations with a frequency above 0.0001, which together covered around 99% of the repertoires. A TCS score was defined as the ratio of F50 (clonal expansion) to E x V (chaos), with BLOSUM62-based TCRdist applied between CDR3 peptides within each V-J. Welch's t-statistics and random forest reduced 500 to 650 V-J features to about 12, which were used in a naive Bayes classifier (R e1071). No statistical method was used to fix the sample size in advance, and group allocation was not hidden from the investigators. TCR Vbeta CDR3 sequencing of 140 or so peripheral blood samples (43 ophthalmopathy, about 74 hyperthyroidism and roughly 17 progressor patients) is reported in the paper.

In this chain, TRBV7-9 is recombined with TRBJ1-1, and TRBD1 may be the D gene, going by 6 matching bases. This material consisted of peripheral blood mononuclear cells (PBMCs), taken at new diagnosis, from a patient treated with antithyroid drugs. This clonotype was obtained from a man younger than 35 with Graves disease. Donor details come from another sample of the same person, matched by shared clones. The nucleotides read TGTGCCAGCAGCGAAGCCCGGGGGGCAGACACTGAAGCTTTCTTT. This gives the protein CASSEARGADTEAFF.